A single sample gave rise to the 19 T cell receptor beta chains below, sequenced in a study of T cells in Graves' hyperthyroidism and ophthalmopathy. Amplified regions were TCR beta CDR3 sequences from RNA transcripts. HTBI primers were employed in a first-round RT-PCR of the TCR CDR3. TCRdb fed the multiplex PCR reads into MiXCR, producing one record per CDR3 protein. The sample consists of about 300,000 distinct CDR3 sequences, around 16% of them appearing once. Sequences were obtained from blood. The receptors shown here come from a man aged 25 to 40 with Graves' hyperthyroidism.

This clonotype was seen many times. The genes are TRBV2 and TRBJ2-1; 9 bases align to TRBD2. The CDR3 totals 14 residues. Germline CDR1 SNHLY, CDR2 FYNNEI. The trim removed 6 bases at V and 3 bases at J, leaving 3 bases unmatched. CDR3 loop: CASRSTSGYNEQFF. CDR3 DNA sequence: TGTGCCAGCAGATCGACTAGCGGCTACAATGAGCAGTTCTTC.

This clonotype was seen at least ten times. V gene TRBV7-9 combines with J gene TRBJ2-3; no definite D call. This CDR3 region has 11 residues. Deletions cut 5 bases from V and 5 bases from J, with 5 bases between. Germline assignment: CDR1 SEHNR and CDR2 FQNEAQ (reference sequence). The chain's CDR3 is CASSIGDTQYF. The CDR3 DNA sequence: TGTGCCAGCAGCATAGGAGATACGCAGTATTTT.

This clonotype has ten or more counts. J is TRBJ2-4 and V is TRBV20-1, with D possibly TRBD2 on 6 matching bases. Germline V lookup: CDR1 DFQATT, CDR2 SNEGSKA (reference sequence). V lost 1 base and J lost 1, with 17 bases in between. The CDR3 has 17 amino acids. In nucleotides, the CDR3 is TGCAGTGCTAGAGGACAAATCGGGAGTGCGGCCAAAAACATTCAGTACTTC. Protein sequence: CSARGQIGSAAKNIQYF.

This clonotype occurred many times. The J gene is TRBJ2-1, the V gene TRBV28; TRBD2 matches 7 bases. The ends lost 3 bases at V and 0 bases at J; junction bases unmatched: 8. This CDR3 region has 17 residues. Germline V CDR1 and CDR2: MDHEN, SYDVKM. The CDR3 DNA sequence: TGTGCCAGCAGTTTGGGAGCGGGCGGGAGCTCCTACAATGAGCAGTTCTTC. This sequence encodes CASSLGAGGSSYNEQFF.

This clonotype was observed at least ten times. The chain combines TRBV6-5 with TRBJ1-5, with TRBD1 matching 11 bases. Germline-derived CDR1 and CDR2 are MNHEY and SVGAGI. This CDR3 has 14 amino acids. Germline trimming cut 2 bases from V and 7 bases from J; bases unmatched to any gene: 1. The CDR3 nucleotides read TGTGCCAGCAGTTACGGGACAGGGGGACAGCCCCAGCATTTT. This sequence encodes CASSYGTGGQPQHF.

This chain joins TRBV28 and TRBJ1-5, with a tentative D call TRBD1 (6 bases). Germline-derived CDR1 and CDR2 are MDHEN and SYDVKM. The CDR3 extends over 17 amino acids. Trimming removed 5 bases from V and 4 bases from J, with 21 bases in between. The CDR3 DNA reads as TGTGCCAGCAGTCACAGGGACCGATCCTTAGTAAATCAGCCCCAGCATTTT. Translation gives CASSHRDRSLVNQPQHF.

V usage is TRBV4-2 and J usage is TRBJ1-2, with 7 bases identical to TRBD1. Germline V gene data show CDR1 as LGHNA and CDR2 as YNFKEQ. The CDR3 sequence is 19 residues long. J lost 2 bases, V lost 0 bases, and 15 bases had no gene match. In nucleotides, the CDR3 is TGTGCCAGCAGCCAAGATCGTGAAACAGGGGACGGGCTGAACTATGGCTACACCTTC. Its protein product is CASSQDRETGDGLNYGYTF.

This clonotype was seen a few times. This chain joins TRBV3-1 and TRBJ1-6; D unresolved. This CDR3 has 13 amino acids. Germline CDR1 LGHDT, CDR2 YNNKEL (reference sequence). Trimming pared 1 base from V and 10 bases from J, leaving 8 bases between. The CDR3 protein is CASSQGGSSPLHF. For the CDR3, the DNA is TGTGCCAGCAGCCAAGGGGGTTCATCACCCCTCCACTTT.

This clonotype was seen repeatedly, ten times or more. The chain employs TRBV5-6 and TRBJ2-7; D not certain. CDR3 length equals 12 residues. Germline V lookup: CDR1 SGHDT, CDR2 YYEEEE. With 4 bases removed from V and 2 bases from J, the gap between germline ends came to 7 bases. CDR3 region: CASSVSTYEQYF. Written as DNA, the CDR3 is TGTGCCAGCAGCGTCAGCACCTACGAGCAGTACTTC.

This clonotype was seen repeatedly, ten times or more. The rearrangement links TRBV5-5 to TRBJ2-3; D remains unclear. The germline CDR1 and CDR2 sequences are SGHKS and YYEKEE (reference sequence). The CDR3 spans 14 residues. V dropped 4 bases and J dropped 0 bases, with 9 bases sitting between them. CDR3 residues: CASSLYRSTDTQYF. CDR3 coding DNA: TGTGCCAGCAGCCTCTATCGGAGCACAGATACGCAGTATTTT.

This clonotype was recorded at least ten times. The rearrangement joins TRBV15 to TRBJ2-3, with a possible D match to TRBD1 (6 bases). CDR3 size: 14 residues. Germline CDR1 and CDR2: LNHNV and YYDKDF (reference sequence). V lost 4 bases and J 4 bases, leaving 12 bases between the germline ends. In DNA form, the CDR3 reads TGTGCCACCAGCACCCGATCAGGGGCAGATACGCAGTATTTT. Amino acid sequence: CATSTRSGADTQYF. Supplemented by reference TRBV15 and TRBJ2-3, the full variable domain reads DAMVIQNPRYQVTQFGKPVTLSCSQTLNHNVMYWYQQKSSQAPKLLFHYYDKDFNNEADTPDNFQSRRPNTSFCFLDIRSPGLGDTAMYLCATSTRSGADTQYFGPGTRLTVL.

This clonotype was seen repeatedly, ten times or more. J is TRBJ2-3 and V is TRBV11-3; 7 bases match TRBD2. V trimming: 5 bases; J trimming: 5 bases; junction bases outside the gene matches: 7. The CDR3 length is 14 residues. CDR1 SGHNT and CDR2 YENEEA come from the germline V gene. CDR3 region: CASSVVGRRDTQYF. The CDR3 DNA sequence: TGTGCCAGCAGCGTAGTCGGGAGGCGAGATACGCAGTATTTT.

The chain's CDR3 is CASSFAGRGAKNIQYF. In nucleotides, the CDR3 is TGTGCCAGCAGCTTCGCTGGTAGGGGGGCCAAAAACATTCAGTACTTC. The J gene is TRBJ2-4, the V gene TRBV13, with D possibly TRBD1 on 6 matching bases. The V and J ends lost 3 bases and 1 base respectively, with 13 bases between them. The CDR3 consists of 16 residues. CDR1 PRHDT and CDR2 FYEKMQ come from the germline V gene (reference sequence).

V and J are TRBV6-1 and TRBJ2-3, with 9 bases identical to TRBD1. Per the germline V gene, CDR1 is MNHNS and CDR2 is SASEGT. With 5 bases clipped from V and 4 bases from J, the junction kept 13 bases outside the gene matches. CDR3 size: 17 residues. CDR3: CASSRTPGQGTPDTQYF. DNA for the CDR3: TGTGCCAGCAGTCGTACCCCGGGACAGGGAACGCCAGATACGCAGTATTTT.

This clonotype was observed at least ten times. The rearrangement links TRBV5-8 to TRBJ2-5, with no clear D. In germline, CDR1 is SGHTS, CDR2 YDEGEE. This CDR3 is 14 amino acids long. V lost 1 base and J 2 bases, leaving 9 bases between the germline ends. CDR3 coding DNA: TGTGCCAGCAGCTTGAGAACGGTACAAGAGACCCAGTACTTC. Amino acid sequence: CASSLRTVQETQYF.

DNA of the CDR3: TGTGCCAGTAGTGTGAGACAGACCTACGAGCAGTACTTC. This encodes CASSVRQTYEQYF. The chain recombines TRBV19 with TRBJ2-7; D perhaps matches TRBD1 (5 bases). Per the germline V gene, CDR1 is LNHDA and CDR2 is SQIVND (reference sequence). Trimming removed 5 bases at V and 2 bases at J, with 10 bases between. The CDR3 length is 13 residues.

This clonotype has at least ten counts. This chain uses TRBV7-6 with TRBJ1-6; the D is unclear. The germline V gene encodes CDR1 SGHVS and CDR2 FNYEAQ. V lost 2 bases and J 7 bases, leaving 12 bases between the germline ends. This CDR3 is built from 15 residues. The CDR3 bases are TGTGCCAGCAGCTTAAACCCCGACCTAAATTCACCCCTCCACTTT. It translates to CASSLNPDLNSPLHF.

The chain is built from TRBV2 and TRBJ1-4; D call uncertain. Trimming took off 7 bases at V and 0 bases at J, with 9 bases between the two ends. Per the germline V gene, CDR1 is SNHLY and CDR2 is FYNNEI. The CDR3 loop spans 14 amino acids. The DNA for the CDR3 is TGTGCCAGCAAGGACGACGCAACTAATGAAAAACTGTTTTTT. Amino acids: CASKDDATNEKLFF.

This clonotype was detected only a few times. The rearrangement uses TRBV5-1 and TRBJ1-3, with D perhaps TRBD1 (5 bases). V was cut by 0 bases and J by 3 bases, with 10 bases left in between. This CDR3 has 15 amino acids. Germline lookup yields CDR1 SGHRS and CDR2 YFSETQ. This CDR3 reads CASSLGQTFGNTIYF. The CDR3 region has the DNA TGCGCCAGCAGCTTGGGACAGACTTTTGGAAACACCATATATTTT.